The T cell receptor beta chain described here comes from a study of cytomegalovirus exposure and HLA in healthy donors. Study results and caveats: It was reported in a later analysis that an Asian-associated ancestry cluster showed fewer N-insertions than the roughly 670-donor mean.

The V gene's germline CDR1 is SGHRS and CDR2 YFSETQ. This CDR3 is 14 amino acids long. V dropped 2 bases and J dropped 1 base, with 9 bases sitting between them. 60 Vbeta and 13 Jbeta primers were used in PCR. Assay used: immunoSEQ multiplex PCR; TCRdb lists only in-frame clones, some missing. In the table there are some 200,000 clones, roughly 80% of which are singletons. Concerning this clone itself: Antigen unknown.

The sequencing input was PBMCs. This clonotype was sampled from a man in his forties or fifties in good health and CMV-seronegative. V gene TRBV5-1 combines with J gene TRBJ1-1; tentative D call: TRBD1 (6 bases). The CDR3 is CASSLPDRNTEAFF. The CDR3 nucleotides read TGCGCCAGCAGCTTACCGGACAGGAACACTGAAGCTTTCTTT.